The 28 T cell receptor beta chains below come from one sample, sequenced in a study of blood T cell repertoires in COVID-19. Clones were sequenced by immunoSEQ multiplex PCR, and TCRdb holds only the in-frame ones, with some missing. The sample gives 200,000 to 300,000 clones, under 90% of which show up once; about 3.6% is in the top ten. The sample consisted of PBMCs or T cells enriched from blood (not recorded which). The source of these receptors is a woman between 40 and 55 years old who had been exposed to COVID-19.

The rearrangement uses TRBV3-1 (or the pseudogene TRBV3-2) and TRBJ1-5; D possibly corresponds to TRBD1 (5 bases). The CDR3 length is 17 residues. The V gene's germline CDR1 is LGHDT and CDR2 YNNKEL (reference sequence). Trimming cost V 0 bases and J 2 bases, with 14 bases left between them. Here the CDR3 reads CASSQDFVARGNQPQHF. The CDR3 DNA follows: TGTGCCAGCAGCCAAGATTTTGTTGCCAGGGGCAATCAGCCCCAGCATTTT.

The chain uses TRBV6-5 and TRBJ1-5, with 7 positions matching TRBD1. CDR3 size: 15 residues. The V segment lost 6 bases and the J segment 3 bases; nucleotides outside the gene matches: 8. The germline gives CDR1 MNHEY, CDR2 SVGAGI. The CDR3 DNA follows: TGTGCCAGCAGCCCCTACAGGGGCCTCAATCAGCCCCAGCATTTT. Its translation: CASSPYRGLNQPQHF.

The chain combines TRBV5-5 with TRBJ1-4; 9 bases fit TRBD1. CDR3 size: 14 residues. V lost 4 bases, J lost 8 bases, and 6 bases stayed unmatched. Germline lookup yields CDR1 SGHKS and CDR2 YYEKEE (reference sequence). The DNA for the CDR3 is TGTGCCAGCAGCAGGACAGGGGTTGGGGAAAAACTGTTTTTT. Protein sequence: CASSRTGVGEKLFF.

The chain employs TRBV30 and TRBJ2-5, with TRBD2 as a possible D gene (5 bases). Germline-derived CDR1 and CDR2 are GTSNPN and SVGIG (reference sequence). The CDR3 is made up of 18 amino acids. V was shortened by 1 base and J by 2 bases, with 23 bases between the two germline ends. This CDR3 is CAWSGGVRLSGGQETQYF. As DNA, the CDR3 is TGTGCCTGGAGTGGAGGTGTTCGTCTCTCCGGAGGACAAGAGACCCAGTACTTC. Variable domain in full (rest from reference TRBV30 and TRBJ2-5): SQTIHQWPATLVQPVGSPLSLECTVEGTSNPNLYWYRQAAGRGLQLLFYSVGIGQISSEVPQNLSASRPQDRQFILSSKKLLLSDSGFYLCAWSGGVRLSGGQETQYFGPGTRLLVL.

The V call is TRBV2, the J call TRBJ2-7; D is perhaps TRBD1 (6 bases). CDR1 and CDR2 from the germline V gene are SNHLY and FYNNEI. CDR3 length: 14 amino acids. V lost 6 bases, J lost 0 bases, and 12 bases lay in between. CDR3 nucleotides: TGTGCCAGCAGCCGACGACAGGACTCCTACGAGCAGTACTTC. Protein product: CASSRRQDSYEQYF.

The chain joins TRBV11-2 to TRBJ1-1; D is perhaps TRBD1 (5 bases). This CDR3 comprises 14 residues. Per germline, CDR1 SGHAT and CDR2 FQNNGV. Trimming removed 1 base at V and 11 bases at J, with 17 bases between. The CDR3 loop is CASSLVVGALGAFF. In DNA form, the CDR3 reads TGTGCCAGCAGCTTAGTTGTTGGGGCACTCGGGGCTTTCTTT. Full variable domain (outside the CDR3, taken from reference TRBV11-2 and TRBJ1-1): EAGVAQSPRYKIIEKRQSVAFWCNPISGHATLYWYQQILGQGPKLLIQFQNNGVVDDSQLPKDRFSAERLKGVDSTLKIQPAKLEDSAVYLCASSLVVGALGAFFGQGTRLTVV.

The chain joins TRBV27 to TRBJ2-5, with 12 bases identical to TRBD2. The CDR3 sequence is 17 residues long. Per the germline V gene, CDR1 is MNHEY and CDR2 is SMNVEV (reference sequence). The V gene end was trimmed by 1 base and the J gene end by 2 bases; junction bases not matched to a gene: 5. The CDR3 DNA reads as TGTGCCAGCAGTTTATTGGGTCTAGCGGGGGGGCAAGAGACCCAGTACTTC. Translated, it gives CASSLLGLAGGQETQYF.

The V and J genes are TRBV5-5 and TRBJ1-2, with D tentatively TRBD1 (6 bases). The CDR3 spans 13 residues. Per germline, CDR1 SGHKS and CDR2 YYEKEE (reference sequence). The V end was cut by 6 bases, the J end by 8 bases, with 17 bases between. CDR3 bases: TGTGCCAGCACCTCCGGGACACGCAGGGGCTACACCTTC. Translation gives CASTSGTRRGYTF.

The genes are TRBV9 and TRBJ2-4; no clear D gene. Trimming took off 4 bases at V and 0 bases at J, with 17 bases between the two ends. Germline V lookup: CDR1 SGDLS, CDR2 YYNGEE. The CDR3 is 17 amino acids. As DNA, the CDR3 is TGTGCCAGCAGCCACGCGAGGAACCCCGAAGCCAAAAACATTCAGTACTTC. It translates to CASSHARNPEAKNIQYF.

The gene calls are TRBV2 and TRBJ1-5; no reliable D call. The germline CDR1 and CDR2 sequences are SNHLY and FYNNEI. CDR3 length equals 15 residues. V lost 3 bases and J 1 base, leaving 10 bases between the germline ends. Here the CDR3 reads CASSDRGVSNQPQHF. The CDR3 DNA sequence: TGTGCCAGCAGTGACCGGGGAGTGAGCAATCAGCCCCAGCATTTT.

The V and J genes are TRBV27 and TRBJ2-1, with D tentatively TRBD1 (6 bases). The CDR3 covers 16 residues. Trimming left V 2 bases short and J 4 bases short, with 15 bases between. CDR1 and CDR2 (germline): MNHEY, SMNVEV (reference sequence). The chain's CDR3 is CASSLSRDNRYNEQFF. The CDR3 coding sequence is TGTGCCAGCAGTTTAAGTAGGGACAACCGATACAATGAGCAGTTCTTC.

V is TRBV25-1 and J is TRBJ1-2; D call uncertain. Trimming took 2 bases from V and 8 from J, leaving 12 bases between them. This CDR3 region has 13 residues. CDR1 is MGHDK, CDR2 SYGVNS, per germline. The CDR3 is CASSENPRVGYTF. CDR3 coding DNA: TGTGCCAGCAGTGAAAATCCGAGGGTCGGCTACACCTTC.

The chain links TRBV10-3 to TRBJ1-3; tentatively, D is TRBD1 (6 bases). The V and J ends lost 8 bases and 2 bases respectively, with 10 bases between them. Germline V lookup: CDR1 ENHRY, CDR2 SYGVKD. The CDR3 is 13 residues long. CDR3 DNA sequence: TGTGCCATCGGCGGGGGGCCTGGAAACACCATATATTTT. This gives the protein CAIGGGPGNTIYF.

About this clone: Other DNA sequences from this sample encode an identical CDR3 as well. This rearrangement joins TRBV9 to TRBJ1-5; 8 bases line up with TRBD1. CDR3 size: 14 residues. Germline V lookup: CDR1 SGDLS, CDR2 YYNGEE. V was clipped by 3 bases and J by 4 bases; unmatched bases: 3. As DNA, the CDR3 is TGTGCCAGCAGCGCAACAGGGGGTAATCAGCCCCAGCATTTT. As protein: CASSATGGNQPQHF.

The chain couples TRBV3-1 (or the pseudogene TRBV3-2) to TRBJ2-7; the D gene is possibly TRBD1 (5 bases). From germline, CDR1 is LGHDT and CDR2 YNNKEL (reference sequence). V dropped 0 bases and J dropped 5 bases, with 14 bases sitting between them. The CDR3 is 15 amino acids. CDR3 DNA sequence: TGTGCCAGCAGCCAAGATCTGGGGCAGATAGACGAGCAGTACTTC. Its translation is CASSQDLGQIDEQYF.

J is TRBJ1-3 and V is TRBV3-1 (or the pseudogene TRBV3-2); D unresolved. The germline gives CDR1 LGHDT, CDR2 YNNKEL (reference sequence). V lost 1 base, J lost 6 bases, and 13 bases lay in between. The CDR3 totals 15 residues. CDR3 residues: CASSQVFVQPNTIYF. As DNA, the CDR3 is TGTGCCAGCAGCCAAGTTTTTGTACAGCCAAACACCATATATTTT.

This chain joins TRBV24-1 and TRBJ1-5; D uncertain. The germline CDR1 and CDR2 sequences are KGHDR and SFDVKD. The CDR3 consists of 14 residues. V was trimmed by 9 bases and J by 5 bases, leaving 16 bases between them. The CDR3 loop reads CATWSGGLYQPQHF. CDR3 nucleotide sequence: TGTGCCACCTGGTCGGGTGGACTCTATCAGCCCCAGCATTTT.

Written as DNA, the CDR3 is TGTGCCAGCAGCTCACTAGCGGGGGGGCCGGAGACCCAGTACTTC. Amino acids: CASSSLAGGPETQYF. V gene TRBV7-6 combines with J gene TRBJ2-5; 13 bases agree with TRBD2. The germline V gene has CDR1 SGHVS and CDR2 FNYEAQ. The CDR3 is made up of 15 amino acids. The V and J ends lost 4 bases and 5 bases, in that order; junction bases with no gene match: 4.

The chain employs TRBV7-3 and TRBJ2-5, with a weak D call TRBD2 (6 bases). Germline V gene sequence: CDR1 SGHTA, CDR2 FQGTGA. V gave up 5 bases and J gave up 2 bases, with 15 bases separating them. This CDR3 is 15 amino acids long. CDR3 sequence (DNA): TGTGCCAGCAGCCCGGGGCAGCGGGCTCAAGAGACCCAGTACTTC. Amino acids: CASSPGQRAQETQYF.

This clone has just a few counts. The V and J genes are TRBV20-1 and TRBJ2-7, with no clear D. With 1 base removed from V and 5 bases from J, the gap between germline ends came to 6 bases. Germline-derived CDR1 and CDR2 are DFQATT and SNEGSKA (reference sequence). This CDR3 region has 11 residues. The CDR3 spells CSARGADEQYF. The CDR3 bases are TGCAGTGCTAGAGGCGCGGACGAGCAGTACTTC.

The rearrangement links TRBV29-1 to TRBJ1-2, with D tentatively TRBD1 (6 bases). There are 12 residues in the CDR3. Trimming took 6 bases from V and 3 from J, leaving 11 bases between them. CDR1 is SQVTM and CDR2 is ANQGSEA in the germline V gene. Here the CDR3 DNA reads TGCAGCGTCAACAGGGTCTACTATGGCTACACCTTC. This translates into CSVNRVYYGYTF.

This clone has a handful of counts. This chain uses TRBV19 with TRBJ1-1; D might be TRBD1 (5 bases). Germline loops: CDR1 LNHDA, CDR2 SQIVND (reference sequence). V lost 6 bases and J lost 1, with 9 bases in between. The CDR3 covers 13 residues. The CDR3 DNA reads TGTGCCAGTAGGTTCGACAGGAACACTGAAGCTTTCTTT. It codes for CASRFDRNTEAFF.

The V call is TRBV11-3, the J call TRBJ2-6; TRBD1 agrees at 7 bases. The trim removed 5 bases at V and 2 bases at J, leaving 3 bases unmatched. The CDR3 is 15 residues long. Germline assignment: CDR1 SGHNT and CDR2 YENEEA. CDR3 nucleotides: TGTGCCAGCAGCCGCCAGGGGGCTGGGGCCAACGTCCTGACTTTC. This sequence encodes CASSRQGAGANVLTF. Filled out from reference TRBV11-3 and TRBJ2-6, the complete variable domain reads EAGVVQSPRYKIIEKKQPVAFWCNPISGHNTLYWYLQNLGQGPELLIRYENEEAVDDSQLPKDRFSAERLKGVDSTLKIQPAELGDSAVYLCASSRQGAGANVLTFGAGSRLTVL.

This chain links TRBV5-8 with TRBJ2-1, with TRBD1 matching 8 bases. The trim removed 3 bases at V and 0 bases at J, leaving 2 bases unmatched. Germline CDR1 is SGHTS and CDR2 is YDEGEE. The CDR3 length is 15 residues. CDR3 amino acids: CASSYRGSSYNEQFF. The CDR3 DNA reads as TGTGCCAGCAGCTACAGGGGGAGCTCCTACAATGAGCAGTTCTTC.

V usage is TRBV28 and J usage is TRBJ1-6; 11 positions match TRBD1. CDR3 size: 16 residues. Germline lookup yields CDR1 MDHEN and CDR2 SYDVKM. With V trimmed by 8 bases and J by 7 bases, 10 bases remained unmatched. The CDR3 DNA sequence: TGTGCCAGCTCACTTCACCGGGACAGGGGGAATTCACCCCTCCACTTT. Its translation: CASSLHRDRGNSPLHF. The full variable domain, completed using reference TRBV28 and TRBJ1-6, is DVKVTQSSRYLVKRTGEKVFLECVQDMDHENMFWYRQDPGLGLRLIYFSYDVKMKEKGDIPEGYSVSREKKERFSLILESASTNQTSMYLCASSLHRDRGNSPLHFGNGTRLTVT.

This chain joins TRBV19 and TRBJ2-6; tentative D call: TRBD1 (6 bases). The CDR3 runs 16 residues. Deletions cut 6 bases from V and 0 bases from J, with 12 bases between. The V gene's germline CDR1 is LNHDA and CDR2 SQIVND (reference sequence). The CDR3 sequence is CASSDLRGSGANVLTF. CDR3 in DNA: TGTGCCAGTAGCGACCTCAGGGGCTCTGGGGCCAACGTCCTGACTTTC.

The chain has TRBV11-2 and TRBJ2-3; 12 bases align to TRBD2. Germline V gives CDR1 SGHAT, CDR2 FQNNGV. J lost 11 bases, V lost 3 bases, and 9 bases had no gene match. This CDR3 has 15 residues. DNA of the CDR3: TGTGCCAGCAGCTTTACTAGCGGGGGGCCCCACCTGCAGTATTTT. Amino acids: CASSFTSGGPHLQYF.

The genes are TRBV7-8 and TRBJ2-7, with D possibly matching TRBD1 (6 bases). The CDR3 extends over 15 amino acids. V lost 2 bases, J lost 0 bases, and 11 bases lay in between. In germline, CDR1 is SGHVS, CDR2 FQNEAQ. The CDR3 sequence is CASSLPGQTSYEQYF. Here the CDR3 DNA reads TGTGCCAGCAGCTTACCCGGACAGACCTCCTACGAGCAGTACTTC.